A single sample gave rise to the 8 T cell receptor beta chains below, sequenced in a study of OX40 agonist ivuxolimab in advanced cancers. Libraries were prepared through the immunoSEQ multiplex PCR assay. Not all clones reach the TCRdb copy of this immuneACCESS table, which keeps in-frame sequences only. Checked studies attribute under half of the gap to unresolved V genes and leave the rest unexplained. Within this sample are over 70,000 clones, with around 90% of them counted one time only. The ten largest clones represent 7.4% of the sample. The sequencing used CD4+ or CD8+ T cells sorted from blood, collected in a trial of the OX40 agonist ivuxolimab. The receptors come from an adult with an advanced solid tumor such as melanoma, head and neck, liver or kidney cancer.

The chain carries TRBV9 and TRBJ2-2, with D unclear. Between the trimmed V and J ends, which lost 0 bases and 5 bases, there was a span of 5 bases. The germline V gene encodes CDR1 SGDLS and CDR2 YYNGEE. The CDR3 has 13 residues. CDR3 sequence reads: CASSVDVTGELFF. The CDR3 DNA reads as TGTGCCAGCAGCGTAGATGTGACCGGGGAGCTGTTTTTT. Full variable domain (remainder filled in from reference TRBV9 and TRBJ2-2): DSGVTQTPKHLITATGQRVTLRCSPRSGDLSVYWYQQSLDQGLQFLIQYYNGEERAKGNILERFSAQQFPDLHSELNLSSLELGDSALYFCASSVDVTGELFFGEGSRLTVL.

The chain couples TRBV9 to TRBJ1-2; a weak D match, TRBD1 (6 bases). The length of the CDR3 is 14 residues. Germline CDR1 is SGDLS and CDR2 is YYNGEE. V was pared by 3 bases and J by 2 bases, with 11 bases between. The CDR3 region is CASSGEDSNYGYTF. CDR3 in DNA: TGTGCCAGCAGCGGAGAGGACAGCAACTATGGCTACACCTTC.

The gene calls are TRBV9 and TRBJ2-3; 10 positions agree with TRBD2. From germline, CDR1 is SGDLS and CDR2 YYNGEE. Trimming removed 3 bases from V and 5 bases from J; junction bases left unmatched: 6. The CDR3 is 15 amino acids. CDR3 bases: TGTGCCAGCAGCGCCTTAGCGGGAGGTGGAGATACGCAGTATTTT. Protein product: CASSALAGGGDTQYF.

The V and J genes are TRBV5-1 and TRBJ2-2; 8 nucleotides line up with TRBD1. J was trimmed by 5 bases and V by 0 bases; bases with no gene match: 9. CDR3 length: 17 amino acids. The germline gives CDR1 SGHRS, CDR2 YFSETQ. Here the CDR3 reads CASSLATGVLGTGELFF. The CDR3 DNA reads TGCGCCAGCAGCTTGGCGACAGGGGTCCTAGGGACCGGGGAGCTGTTTTTT.

The V call is TRBV5-1, the J call TRBJ2-3; D is possibly TRBD2 (6 bases). With 7 bases removed from V and 0 bases from J, the gap between germline ends came to 12 bases. This CDR3 region has 14 residues. Germline-derived CDR1 and CDR2 are SGHRS and YFSETQ. Here the CDR3 DNA reads TGCGCCAGCGACCCCGGGACTAGCACAGATACGCAGTATTTT. Translated, it gives CASDPGTSTDTQYF.

The table lists this clone with a few counts. This chain joins TRBV29-1 and TRBJ1-2; tentative D call: TRBD1 (5 bases). Trimming removed 7 bases from V and 2 bases from J, with 11 bases in between. Germline CDR1 reads SQVTM; CDR2 reads ANQGSEA. CDR3 length equals 12 residues. CDR3 nucleotide sequence: TGCAGCGGGCACACAGGAAACTATGGCTACACCTTC. It codes for CSGHTGNYGYTF.

This chain uses TRBV30 with TRBJ2-1, with TRBD2 matching over 8 bases. Losses at the gene ends were 5 bases for V and 2 bases for J; bases not matched to a gene: 8. Germline CDR1 reads GTSNPN; CDR2 reads SVGIG (reference sequence). CDR3 length: 15 amino acids. CDR3 residues: CAWAPGGGPYNEQFF. CDR3 DNA: TGTGCCTGGGCGCCCGGGGGGGGGCCCTACAATGAGCAGTTCTTC.

The chain has TRBV18 and TRBJ1-2; weak D call: TRBD1 (5 bases). V was shortened by 6 bases and J by 2 bases, with 19 bases between the two germline ends. Germline lookup yields CDR1 KGHSH and CDR2 LQKENI. The CDR3 contains 16 residues. The CDR3 region is CASSGTDRLGNYGYTF. The DNA for the CDR3 is TGTGCCAGCTCGGGGACGGACCGTTTAGGAAACTATGGCTACACCTTC. Variable domain in full (rest from reference TRBV18 and TRBJ1-2): NAGVMQNPRHLVRRRGQEARLRCSPMKGHSHVYWYRQLPEEGLKFMVYLQKENIIDESGMPKERFSAEFPKEGPSILRIQQVVRGDSAAYFCASSGTDRLGNYGYTFGSGTRLTVV.